This TCR beta chain was sequenced in a study of early stage breast cancer tumors (dated by TCRdb to about 2017). Regarding the study in general: Of the roughly 17 invasive breast tumors, roughly 13 were found to be estrogen receptor-positive, progesterone receptor-positive and HER2-negative. Of the approximately twelve ER+/PR+/HER2- tumors, eight were classified as invasive ductal carcinomas and four as invasive lobular carcinomas. The average read coverage per sample was roughly 9.5-fold. The samples as a whole yielded some 2,500,000 detected templates, corresponding to about a million unique clonotypes. Beyond this particular receptor, the publication reports: Sequencing bulk genomic DNA from unsorted cells could not capture chain pairing or functional markers like CD4, CD8 and FOXP3. Tumors showed about 2.3-fold higher T cell density and higher clonality than adjacent normal breast tissue. Analysis by tumor subtype was prevented by the small cohort size. Enriched TCRB sequences shared across patients were mostly commonly generated sequences, unlikely to play an important role in the tumor microenvironment. Greater similarity was observed between blood and normal breast repertoires than between blood and tumor repertoires, and tumor was distinguished from normal in most of the 16 patients when each tissue was compared with blood.

Every sample was amplified as two independent genomic DNA replicates, using approximately 0.54 ug for blood and roughly 1.6 ug for tumor or normal breast. Following the manufacturer's instructions, the ImmunoSeq Intro kit was used to carry out TCRB sequencing on genomic DNA. Multiplex PCR was run for 25 to 35 cycles using proprietary primers and spike-in control sequences for absolute quantification. Single-end 150-bp reads were used to sequence an 87-bp fragment covering the CDR3 and the flanking V and J genes. Each lane of an Illumina MiSeq using version 3.0 chemistry carried seven multiplexed samples, with two replicates per sample. The paper's processing steps were these. The vendor's proprietary pipeline processed the raw data and merged both replicates into a single result for each sample. Clonotypes were defined as productive rearrangements sharing the V-gene family, CDR3 amino acid sequence and J-gene segment. Clonality was calculated as 1 minus the normalized Shannon entropy (Pielou evenness) of TCRB abundances. T cell density was estimated as total templates divided by the number of input cells, with the number of input cells inferred from the DNA input amount. Recon with default parameters was used to estimate total repertoire diversity and clonality. Clonotypes with over 0.1% abundance in tumor and at least 32-fold higher abundance in tumor than in normal breast were defined as tumor-enriched. TCRdb took over this immuneACCESS table, retaining in-frame rearrangements with V and J assigned. Such tables are incomplete; in checked studies, under half of the missing clones stem from an unresolved V gene, and the remainder is unexplained. V and J calls and clone size come straight from that table; D and trimming were deduced from the DNA. The sample yields about 28,000 clones; 80% were counted once. Roughly 13% of the sample is taken by the ten largest.

Germline trimming: 6 bases from V, 1 base from J; junction bases outside gene matches: 3. CDR3 length: 13 amino acids, cysteine to phenylalanine. CDR3 DNA is the only sequence kept; it has 39 bases, read in frame from the first base. Taken from the germline V gene (reference sequence), the CDR1 and CDR2 loops are MNHEY and SMNVEV. By sample share, this clone is medium-sized (0.01 to 0.1%). Which antigen it targets is not known. One base away there is no much larger clone; base qualities are not given. The study profiled bulk TCR beta-chain repertoires in matched peripheral blood, tumor and adjacent normal breast tissue taken from over 15 patients with early-stage breast cancer. Before surgery, roughly 4.5-10 mL of whole blood was collected in EDTA tubes and processed within 2 hours. Peripheral blood mononuclear cells were isolated by Ficoll-Paque centrifugation in SepMate-50 tubes. For storage in liquid nitrogen, PBMCs were cryopreserved as aliquots of about 1.9 to 4 million cells in around 90% FBS with roughly 10% DMSO. Genomic DNA was extracted with the Qiagen AllPrep DNA/RNA Mini kit.

The chain couples TRBV27 to TRBJ2-7, with 7 junctional bases fitting TRBD1. The sequence was obtained from a person in their 60s with breast cancer. The sequenced sample was blood. CDR3 reads: CASRRDSSYEQYF. The sequence in DNA is TGTGCCAGCAGAAGGGACAGTTCCTACGAGCAGTACTTC.